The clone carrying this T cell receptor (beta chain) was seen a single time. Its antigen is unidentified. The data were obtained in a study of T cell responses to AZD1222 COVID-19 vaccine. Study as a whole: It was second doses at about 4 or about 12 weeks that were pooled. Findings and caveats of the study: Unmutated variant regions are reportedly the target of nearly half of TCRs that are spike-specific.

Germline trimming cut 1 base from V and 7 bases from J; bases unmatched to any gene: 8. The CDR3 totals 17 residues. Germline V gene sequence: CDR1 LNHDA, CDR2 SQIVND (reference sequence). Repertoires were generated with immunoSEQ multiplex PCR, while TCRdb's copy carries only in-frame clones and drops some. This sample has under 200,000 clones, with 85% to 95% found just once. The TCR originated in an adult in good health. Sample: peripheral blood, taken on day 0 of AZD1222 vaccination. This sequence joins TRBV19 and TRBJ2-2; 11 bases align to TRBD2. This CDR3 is CASSIGLAGGRNGELFF. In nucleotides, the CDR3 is TGTGCCAGTAGTATAGGTCTAGCGGGGGGCCGGAACGGGGAGCTGTTTTTT.